A single T cell receptor beta chain is shown here with its context. Assay used: immunoSEQ multiplex PCR; TCRdb lists only in-frame clones, some missing. Counted here are 5,500 to 6,500 clones, under 98% occurring once; the ten biggest clones make up 15%. The data stem from a study of T cell clonotyping in hematopoietic cell transplantation. Noted time point: recipient sample about 28 days before transplant, after cytoreduction. The material sequenced was peripheral blood mononuclear cells, taken before stem cell transplant. This TCR came from a man in his 70s with acute myeloid leukemia. Some clones in this sample may be carry-over from other donors' samples.

The DNA for the CDR3 is TGTGCCAGCAGGATGGGTCCCTCCTACGAGCAGTACTTC. Amino acids: CASRMGPSYEQYF. The chain uses TRBV6-1 and TRBJ2-7; D remains ambiguous. CDR1 MNHNS and CDR2 SASEGT come from the germline V gene. V dropped 6 bases and J dropped 0 bases, with 9 bases sitting between them. CDR3 size: 13 residues.